These T cell receptor beta chains were read from a single sample in a study of blood T cell repertoires in COVID-19. Method: immunoSEQ multiplex PCR; TCRdb's copy keeps in-frame clones and lacks some. The sample has some 120,000 clones, about 80% seen once. The specimen was peripheral blood. The receptors here all came from a woman between 50 and 59 years old with acute or convalescent COVID-19. CDR3s include the opening cysteine and the closing phenylalanine or tryptophan. Fields, in order: clone size, J gene, V gene, D gene, CDR3 protein, CDR3 DNA. The D gene is left open where the match is weak. Some rows mark clone size as missing; the rest say once, few, many or name a class of expanded clone.

.	TRBJ2-1	TRBV7-9	TRBD1	CASSLRDRGKAYNEQFF	TGTGCCAGCAGCTTACGAGACAGGGGGAAGGCCTACAATGAGCAGTTCTTC
few	TRBJ1-6	TRBV27	.	CASRQRNSPLHF	TGTGCCAGCAGACAGCGGAATTCACCCCTCCACTTT
once	TRBJ2-3	TRBV21-1	.	CASSKALQGVFTDTQYF	TGTGCCAGCAGCAAAGCGCTGCAGGGGGTCTTCACAGATACGCAGTATTTT
.	TRBJ2-3	TRBV3-1/TRBV3-2	TRBD2	CASSQAGGGSTDTQYF	TGTGCCAGCAGCCAAGCGGGGGGTGGAAGCACAGATACGCAGTATTTT
few	TRBJ1-1	TRBV2	.	CASRRDANTEAFF	TGTGCCAGCAGGAGAGATGCGAACACTGAAGCTTTCTTT
.	TRBJ1-3	TRBV14	.	CASSRASGNTIYF	TGTGCCAGCAGCCGCGCCTCTGGAAACACCATATATTTT
.	TRBJ2-2	TRBV28	TRBD1	CASRLTGGGGELFF	TGTGCCAGCAGGTTGACAGGGGGCGGCGGGGAGCTGTTTTTT
.	TRBJ1-5	TRBV4-1	.	CASSRAGNQPQHF	TGCGCCAGCAGCCGGGCAGGCAATCAGCCCCAGCATTTT
.	TRBJ2-1	TRBV7-2	.	CASSLGPGNEQFF	TGTGCCAGCAGCTTAGGCCCCGGGAATGAGCAGTTCTTC
.	TRBJ1-1	TRBV5-6	.	CASSWRGRTNTEAFF	TGTGCCAGCAGCTGGAGGGGCAGAACAAACACTGAAGCTTTCTTT
.	TRBJ1-2	TRBV21-1	.	CASSTLERSDGYTF	TGTGCCAGCAGCACCCTGGAGAGGTCCGATGGCTACACCTTC
few	TRBJ1-1	TRBV4-2	TRBD1	CASSPQTGMNTEAFF	TGTGCCAGCAGTCCTCAGACAGGGATGAACACTGAAGCTTTCTTT
.	TRBJ1-5	TRBV5-1	TRBD1	CASSLGPTGGYSQPQHF	TGCGCCAGCAGCTTGGGACCAACAGGGGGCTACAGTCAGCCCCAGCATTTT
.	TRBJ1-1	TRBV19	TRBD1	CASSMTGVLRTEAFF	TGTGCCAGTAGTATGACAGGGGTCTTGCGAACTGAAGCTTTCTTT
.	TRBJ1-2	TRBV19	.	CASSLSYGYTF	TGTGCCAGTAGTTTGAGCTATGGCTACACCTTC
once	TRBJ1-1	TRBV2	TRBD1	CASRETGAPEAFF	TGTGCCAGCAGGGAAACAGGGGCTCCTGAAGCTTTCTTT
.	TRBJ1-2	TRBV24-1	TRBD1	CATSDRDSYYGYTF	TGTGCCACCAGTGATAGGGACAGTTACTATGGCTACACCTTC
.	TRBJ1-6	TRBV19	TRBD1	CASSIDGTGDSPLHF	TGTGCCAGTAGTATAGACGGGACAGGAGATTCACCCCTCCACTTT